This TCR delta chain was captured by sequencing in a study of gamma-delta T cells after stem cell transplantation. Germline trimming cut 0 bases from V and 4 bases from J; bases unmatched to any gene: 5. Germline V CDR1 and CDR2: GEAIGNYY, EKD. The CDR3 is 15 amino acids. This clone was observed at least ten times. One base away lies a much larger clone, so this may be a sequencing read error. TCRdb re-called the RT-PCR reads through CATT. The table records about 14,000 delta-chain clones, 9% to 9.5% of them present only once. The rearrangement uses TRDV2 and TRDJ1, with TRDD3 matching over 9 bases. Material: gamma-delta T cells. This clonotype originated in a human donor. It is not recorded whose cells these are; they may come from a transplant donor. CDR3 in DNA: TGTGCCTGTGACACCGGTGGGGGATATAGCGATAAACTCATCTTT. Its translation is CACDTGGGYSDKLIF.